The T cell receptor beta chain described here comes from a study of T cells in localized non-small cell lung cancer. General study points: Measurement of T cell clonality placed uninvolved adjacent lung highest, above the level in tumor.

Germline CDR1 reads SGHRS; CDR2 reads YFSETQ. V lost 4 bases to trimming and J lost 0 bases, with 16 bases between them. The CDR3 runs 17 residues. Concerning this clone itself: Antigen specificity is unknown.

Profiling relied on immunoSEQ multiplex PCR, and the TCRdb table lists in-frame clones only, not all of them. This table holds about 52,000 clones, around 80% found once. Sample: PBMCs, taken before any cancer treatment. The chain is built from TRBV5-1 and TRBJ2-2, with D hard to call. This TCR was recovered from a woman aged 40-75 years with stage II lung adenocarcinoma. The CDR3 coding sequence is TGCGCCAGCAGCCAATATAGCCGGGCTTCGAACACCGGGGAGCTGTTTTTT. This gives the protein CASSQYSRASNTGELFF. The whole variable domain, filled in from reference TRBV5-1 and TRBJ2-2, reads KAGVTQTPRYLIKTRGQQVTLSCSPISGHRSVSWYQQTPGQGLQFLFEYFSETQRNKGNFPGRFSGRQFSNSRSEMNVSTLELGDSALYLCASSQYSRASNTGELFFGEGSRLTVL.